This T cell receptor beta chain was captured in a study of cytomegalovirus exposure and HLA in healthy donors. The primer mix had 60 Vbeta and 13 Jbeta primers. Libraries were prepared by immunoSEQ multiplex PCR; TCRdb keeps only in-frame clonotypes and omits some of them. Found here are around 140,000 clones, more than 60% of them singletons; the top ten hold roughly 1.5%. The study, taken as a whole, reports: Some public TCRs appeared in many individuals, while most sequences were rare. Later analysis revealed greater clonal expansion in HLA-associated TCR beta chains than in equally common others. In terms of immune exposure information, only CMV serostatus was available. There were 164 TCR beta chains listed as cytomegalovirus-associated.

As regards this clone: Its target is not known.

Germline V gene data show CDR1 as LNHDA and CDR2 as SQIVND (reference sequence). The CDR3 is 16 amino acids. The V gene lost 3 bases and the J gene lost 1 base, with 12 bases spanning the gap. The V gene is TRBV19, the J gene TRBJ2-2; D is unclear. The receptor comes from a woman younger than 30 in good health and CMV-seronegative. Sequences were obtained from PBMCs. The CDR3 region is CASSIRELLNTGELFF. CDR3 nucleotide sequence: TGTGCCAGTAGTATTCGAGAACTCCTGAACACCGGGGAGCTGTTTTTT.